The sequence of this T cell receptor (beta chain) was determined in a study of blood T cell repertoires in COVID-19. Whole-study context: COVID-19 samples from acute and convalescent phases originated in the United States, Italy and Spain. PBMCs, B-cell-depleted T cells, or T cells were the source of the cDNA or gDNA that made up the material.

Original handling: Reference gene primer amplification yielded estimated nucleated cell counts. The repertoire was sequenced with immunoSEQ multiplex PCR; TCRdb's copy has only in-frame clones and lacks some. The V and J calls and clone size come from that table; D and trimming were worked out from the DNA. The sample has around 180,000 clones; roughly 90% are singletons. Germline CDR1 is ENHRY and CDR2 is SYGVKD. The CDR3 has 11 amino acids. V lost 9 bases and J lost 5, with 11 bases in between. Only one count was recorded for this clone. The V call is TRBV10-3, the J call TRBJ2-7, with D perhaps TRBD1 (6 bases). The sequence came from a man in his sixties with acute or convalescent COVID-19. Material for sequencing was peripheral blood. The CDR3 DNA reads TGTGCCATGAAACAGGGTGACGAGCAGTACTTC. Translation: CAMKQGDEQYF.